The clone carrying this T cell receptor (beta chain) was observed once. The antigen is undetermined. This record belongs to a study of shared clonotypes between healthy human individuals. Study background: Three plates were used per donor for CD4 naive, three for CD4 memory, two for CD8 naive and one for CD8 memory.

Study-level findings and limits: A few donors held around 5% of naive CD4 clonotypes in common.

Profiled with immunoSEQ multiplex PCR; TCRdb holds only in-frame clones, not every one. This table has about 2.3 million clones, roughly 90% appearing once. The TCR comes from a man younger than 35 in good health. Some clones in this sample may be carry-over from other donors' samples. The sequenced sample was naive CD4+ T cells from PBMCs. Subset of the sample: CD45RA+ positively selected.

CDR3 loop: CASSIPGTRGGYTF. The CDR3, as DNA: TGTGCCAGCAGTATCCCCGGGACCCGGGGGGGCTACACCTTC. The rearrangement joins TRBV28 to TRBJ1-2; D might be TRBD1 (5 bases). Germline V CDR1 and CDR2: MDHEN, SYDVKM. Trimming cost V 5 bases and J 8 bases, with 18 bases left between them. The CDR3 sequence is 14 residues long.